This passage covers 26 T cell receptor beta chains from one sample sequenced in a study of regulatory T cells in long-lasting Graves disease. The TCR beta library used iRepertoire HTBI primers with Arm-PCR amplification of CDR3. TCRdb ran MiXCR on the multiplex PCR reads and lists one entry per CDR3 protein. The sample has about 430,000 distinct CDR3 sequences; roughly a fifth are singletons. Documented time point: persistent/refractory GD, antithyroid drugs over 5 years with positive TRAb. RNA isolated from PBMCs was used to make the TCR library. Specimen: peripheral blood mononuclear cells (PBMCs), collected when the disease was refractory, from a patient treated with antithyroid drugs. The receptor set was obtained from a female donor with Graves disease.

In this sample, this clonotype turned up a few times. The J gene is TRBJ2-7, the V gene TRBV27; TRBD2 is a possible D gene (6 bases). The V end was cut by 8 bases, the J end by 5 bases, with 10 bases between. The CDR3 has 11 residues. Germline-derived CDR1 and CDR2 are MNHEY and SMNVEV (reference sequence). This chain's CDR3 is CASWGGNEQYF. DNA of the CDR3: TGTGCCAGCTGGGGCGGGAACGAGCAGTACTTC.

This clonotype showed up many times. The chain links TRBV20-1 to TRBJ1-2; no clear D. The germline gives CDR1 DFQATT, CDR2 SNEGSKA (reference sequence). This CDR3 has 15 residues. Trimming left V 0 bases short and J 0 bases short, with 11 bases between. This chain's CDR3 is CSARDKLIANYGYTF. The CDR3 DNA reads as TGCAGTGCTAGAGATAAACTCATAGCTAACTATGGCTACACCTTC.

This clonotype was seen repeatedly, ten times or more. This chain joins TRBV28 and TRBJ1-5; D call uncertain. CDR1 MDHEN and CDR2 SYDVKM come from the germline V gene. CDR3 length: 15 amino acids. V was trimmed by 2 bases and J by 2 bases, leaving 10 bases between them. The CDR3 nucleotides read TGTGCCAGCAGTTTAGTTCCCGGGGGCAATCAGCCCCAGCATTTT. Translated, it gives CASSLVPGGNQPQHF.

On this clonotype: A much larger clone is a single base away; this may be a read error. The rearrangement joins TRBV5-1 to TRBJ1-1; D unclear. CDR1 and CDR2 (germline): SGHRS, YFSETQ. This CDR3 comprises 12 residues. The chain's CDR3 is CASSFHNTEAFF. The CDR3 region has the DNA TGTGCCAGCAGCTTTCATAACACTGAAGCTTTCTTT.

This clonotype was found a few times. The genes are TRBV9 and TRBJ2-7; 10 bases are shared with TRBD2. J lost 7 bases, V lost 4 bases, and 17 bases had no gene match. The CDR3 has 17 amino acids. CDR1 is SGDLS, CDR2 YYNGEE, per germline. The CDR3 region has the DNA TGTGCCAGCAGCCCCAGGGAAAGGGCTAGCGGGAGCGGAGAGCAGTACTTC. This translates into CASSPRERASGSGEQYF.

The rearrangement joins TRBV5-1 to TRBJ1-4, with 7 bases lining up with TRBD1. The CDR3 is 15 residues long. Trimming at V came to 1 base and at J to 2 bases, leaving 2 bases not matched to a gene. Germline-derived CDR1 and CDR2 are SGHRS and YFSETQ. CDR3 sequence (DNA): TGCGCCAGCAGCTTGTCGACAGGGACTAATGAAAAACTGTTTTTT. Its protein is CASSLSTGTNEKLFF.

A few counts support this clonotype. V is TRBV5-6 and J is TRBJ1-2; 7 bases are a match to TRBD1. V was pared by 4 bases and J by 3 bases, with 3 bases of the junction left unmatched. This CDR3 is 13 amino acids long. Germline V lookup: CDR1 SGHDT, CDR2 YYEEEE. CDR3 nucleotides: TGTGCCAGCAGCCGGGACAGCGACTATGGCTACACCTTC. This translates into CASSRDSDYGYTF.

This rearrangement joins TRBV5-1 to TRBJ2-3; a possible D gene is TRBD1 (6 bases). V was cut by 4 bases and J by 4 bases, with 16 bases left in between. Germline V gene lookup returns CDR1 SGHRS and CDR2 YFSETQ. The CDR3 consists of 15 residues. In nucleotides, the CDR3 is TGCGCCAGCAGCCCGAAGGGGGTAGAAGCAGATACGCAGTATTTT. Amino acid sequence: CASSPKGVEADTQYF.

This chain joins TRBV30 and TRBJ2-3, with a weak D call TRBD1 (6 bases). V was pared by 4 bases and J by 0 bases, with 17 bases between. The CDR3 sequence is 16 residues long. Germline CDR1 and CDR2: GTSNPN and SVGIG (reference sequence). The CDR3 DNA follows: TGTGCCTGGACGACGTTAAAACAGGGAAGCACAGATACGCAGTATTTT. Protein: CAWTTLKQGSTDTQYF.

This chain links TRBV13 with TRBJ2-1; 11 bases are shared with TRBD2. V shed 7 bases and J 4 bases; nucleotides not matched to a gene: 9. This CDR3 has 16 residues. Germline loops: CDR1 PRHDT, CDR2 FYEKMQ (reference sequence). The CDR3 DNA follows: TGTGCCAGCACCCGTGGGACTAGCGGAATTTACAATGAGCAGTTCTTC. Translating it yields CASTRGTSGIYNEQFF.

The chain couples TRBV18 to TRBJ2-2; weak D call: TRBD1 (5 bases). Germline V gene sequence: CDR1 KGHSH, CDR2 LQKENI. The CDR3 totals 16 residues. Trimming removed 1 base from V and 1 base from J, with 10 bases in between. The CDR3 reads CASSPLMTVNTGELFF. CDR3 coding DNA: TGTGCCAGCTCACCACTAATGACAGTGAACACCGGGGAGCTGTTTTTT.

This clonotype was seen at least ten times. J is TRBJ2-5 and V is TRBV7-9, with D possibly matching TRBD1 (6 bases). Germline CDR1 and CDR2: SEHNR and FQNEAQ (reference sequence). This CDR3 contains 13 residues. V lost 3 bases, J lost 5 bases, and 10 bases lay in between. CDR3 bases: TGTGCCAGCAGCTTCACAGGGACGGAGACCCAGTACTTC. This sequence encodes CASSFTGTETQYF.

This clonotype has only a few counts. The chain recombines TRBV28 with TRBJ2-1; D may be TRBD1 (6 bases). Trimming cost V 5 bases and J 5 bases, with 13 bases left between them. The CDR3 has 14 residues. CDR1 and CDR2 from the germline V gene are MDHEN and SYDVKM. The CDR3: CASSTRGQHNEQFF. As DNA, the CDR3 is TGTGCCAGCAGTACCCGAGGACAGCACAATGAGCAGTTCTTC. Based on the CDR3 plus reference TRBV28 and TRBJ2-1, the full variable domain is DVKVTQSSRYLVKRTGEKVFLECVQDMDHENMFWYRQDPGLGLRLIYFSYDVKMKEKGDIPEGYSVSREKKERFSLILESASTNQTSMYLCASSTRGQHNEQFFGPGTRLTVL.

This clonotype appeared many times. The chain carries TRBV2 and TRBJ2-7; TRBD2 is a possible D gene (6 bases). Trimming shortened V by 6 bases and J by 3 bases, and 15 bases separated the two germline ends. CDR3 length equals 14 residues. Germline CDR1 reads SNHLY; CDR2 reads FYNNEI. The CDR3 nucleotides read TGTGCCAGCAGATTGGCGGGAAGTAGCTACGAGCAGTACTTC. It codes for CASRLAGSSYEQYF.

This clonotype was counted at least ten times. The CDR3 sequence: CASSLTPGRINTGELFF. The CDR3 bases are TGTGCCAGCAGCTTAACACCGGGACGGATAAACACCGGGGAGCTGTTTTTT. The gene calls are TRBV7-3 and TRBJ2-2; possibly TRBD1 or TRBD2 for D (5 bases each). The V end was cut by 0 bases, the J end by 2 bases, with 13 bases between. CDR1 is SGHTA and CDR2 is FQGTGA in the germline V gene. This CDR3 has 17 amino acids.

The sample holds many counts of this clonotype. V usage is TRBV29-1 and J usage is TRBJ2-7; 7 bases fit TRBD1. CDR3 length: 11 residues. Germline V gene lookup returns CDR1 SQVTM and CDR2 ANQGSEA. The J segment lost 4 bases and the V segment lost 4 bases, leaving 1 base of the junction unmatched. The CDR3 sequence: CSVVQGYEQYF. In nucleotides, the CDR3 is TGCAGCGTTGTACAGGGGTACGAGCAGTACTTC.

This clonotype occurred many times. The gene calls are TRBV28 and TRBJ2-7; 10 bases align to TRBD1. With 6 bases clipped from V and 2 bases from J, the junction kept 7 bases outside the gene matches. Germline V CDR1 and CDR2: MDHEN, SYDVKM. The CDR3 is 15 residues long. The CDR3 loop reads CASRGAGQGTYEQYF. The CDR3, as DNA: TGTGCCAGCAGAGGGGCGGGACAGGGGACCTACGAGCAGTACTTC.

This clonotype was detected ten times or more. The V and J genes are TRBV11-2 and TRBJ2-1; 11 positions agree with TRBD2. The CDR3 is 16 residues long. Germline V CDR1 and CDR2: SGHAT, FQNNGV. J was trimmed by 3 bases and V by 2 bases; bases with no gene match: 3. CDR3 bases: TGTGCCAGCAGCTTACCCCTAGCGGGAGGCTACAATGAGCAGTTCTTC. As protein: CASSLPLAGGYNEQFF.

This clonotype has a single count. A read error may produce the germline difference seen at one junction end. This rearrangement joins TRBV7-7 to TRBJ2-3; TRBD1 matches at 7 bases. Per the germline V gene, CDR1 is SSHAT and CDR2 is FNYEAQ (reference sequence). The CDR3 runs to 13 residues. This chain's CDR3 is CASSLDRRDTQYF. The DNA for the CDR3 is TGTGCTAGCAGCTTGGACAGGAGAGATACGCAGTATTTT.

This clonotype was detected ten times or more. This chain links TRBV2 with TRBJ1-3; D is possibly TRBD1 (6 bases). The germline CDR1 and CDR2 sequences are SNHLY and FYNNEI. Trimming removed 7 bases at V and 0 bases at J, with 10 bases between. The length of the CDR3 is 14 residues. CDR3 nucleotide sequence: TGTGCCAGCAAGACAGGAATCTCTGGAAACACCATATATTTT. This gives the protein CASKTGISGNTIYF.

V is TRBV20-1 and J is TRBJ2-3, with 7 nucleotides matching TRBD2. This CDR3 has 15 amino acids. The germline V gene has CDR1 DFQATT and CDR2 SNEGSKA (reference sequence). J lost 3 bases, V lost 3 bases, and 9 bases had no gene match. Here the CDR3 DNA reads TGCAGTGCTAGGGCCACCCCGGGGGGTACAGATACGCAGTATTTT. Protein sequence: CSARATPGGTDTQYF.

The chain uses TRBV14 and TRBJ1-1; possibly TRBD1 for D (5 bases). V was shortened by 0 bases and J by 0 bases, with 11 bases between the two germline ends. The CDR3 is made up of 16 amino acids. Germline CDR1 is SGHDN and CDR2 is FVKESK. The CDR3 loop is CASSQDLGTVNTEAFF. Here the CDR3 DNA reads TGTGCCAGCAGCCAAGATCTCGGGACGGTGAACACTGAAGCTTTCTTT.

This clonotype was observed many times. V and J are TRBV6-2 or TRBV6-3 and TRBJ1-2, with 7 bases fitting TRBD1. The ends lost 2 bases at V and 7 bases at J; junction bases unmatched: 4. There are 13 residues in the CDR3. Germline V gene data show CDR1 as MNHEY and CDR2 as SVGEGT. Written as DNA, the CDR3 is TGTGCCAGCAGTTACCCGGGACAGTCTGGCTACACCTTC. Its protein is CASSYPGQSGYTF.

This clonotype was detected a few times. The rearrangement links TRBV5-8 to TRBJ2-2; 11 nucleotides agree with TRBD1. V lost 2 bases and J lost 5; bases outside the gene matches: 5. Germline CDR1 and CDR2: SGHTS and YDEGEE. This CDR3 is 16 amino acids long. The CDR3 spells CASSFGQGAGTGELFF. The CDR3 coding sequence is TGTGCCAGCAGCTTCGGACAGGGGGCAGGAACCGGGGAGCTGTTTTTT.

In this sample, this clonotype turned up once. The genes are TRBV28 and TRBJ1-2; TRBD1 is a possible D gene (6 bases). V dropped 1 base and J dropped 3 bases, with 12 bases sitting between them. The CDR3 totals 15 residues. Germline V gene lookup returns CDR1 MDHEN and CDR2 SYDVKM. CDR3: CASSLLSAGDYGYTF. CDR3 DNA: TGTGCCAGCAGTTTATTGTCAGCAGGGGACTATGGCTACACCTTC.

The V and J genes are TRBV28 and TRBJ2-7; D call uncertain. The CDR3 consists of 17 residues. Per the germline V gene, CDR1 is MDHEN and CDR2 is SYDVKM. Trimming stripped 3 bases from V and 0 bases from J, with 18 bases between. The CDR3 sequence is CASSFPLVTASSYEQYF. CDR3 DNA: TGTGCCAGCAGTTTCCCCCTGGTGACCGCTAGCTCCTACGAGCAGTACTTC.